This paragraph covers one TCR beta chain sequence. Its antigen is currently unknown. TCRB transcripts that were expressed got sequenced, as all of the isolated RNA had been reverse transcribed. Assay used: immunoSEQ multiplex PCR; TCRdb lists only in-frame clones, some missing. The table lists around 340,000 clones, less than 9.5% of them singletons, with less than 0.5% in the top ten. This entry comes from a study of beta chain features in type 1 diabetes. Germline V lookup: CDR1 SGHTA, CDR2 FQGNSA. With 5 bases removed from V and 1 base from J, the gap between germline ends came to 15 bases. The CDR3 has 15 residues. Study results and caveats: Fewer insertions but more deletions were seen at VDJ junctions in type 1 diabetes patients. Within patients, naive, central memory and Treg TCRB repertoires seemed more similar than within healthy donors.

The rearrangement links TRBV7-2 to TRBJ2-7; perhaps TRBD1 as D (6 bases). The source is a woman aged 18-35 years in good health. Sequenced input: central memory CD4+ T cells from blood. The CDR3 DNA reads as TGTGCCAGCAGCCGTACCCGACAGGAGTCCTACGAGCAGTACTTC. Translation gives CASSRTRQESYEQYF. Variable domain in full (rest from reference TRBV7-2 and TRBJ2-7): GAGVSQSPSNKVTEKGKDVELRCDPISGHTALYWYRQSLGQGLEFLIYFQGNSAPDKSGLPSDRFSAERTGGSVSTLTIQRTQQEDSAVYLCASSRTRQESYEQYFGPGTRLTVT.